The present T cell receptor beta chain was sequenced within a study of T cell responses to AZD1222 COVID-19 vaccine. The protocol was immunoSEQ multiplex PCR, while the TCRdb copy is restricted to in-frame clones and leaves out a portion. The top ten clones hold 5% to 6.5% of a sample with approximately 150,000 clones, less than 95% of them seen once. Germline CDR1 and CDR2: LGHNA and YNFKEQ. The V end lost 3 bases, the J end lost 5 bases, and 17 bases lay between the germline ends. This CDR3 contains 15 residues. This clone appeared a few times. What it binds is unknown. Second doses were pooled across both intervals (about 4 or about 12 weeks). Study-wide results and limits: Rises in breadth and depth of Spike-specific TCRs came after two AZD1222 doses. Sampling that yielded the repertoires occurred only after the peak T cell response.

The chain recombines TRBV4-2 with TRBJ2-7; maybe TRBD2 (6 bases). This clonotype was obtained from an adult who received the AZD1222 COVID-19 vaccine. The specimen comprised peripheral blood, sampled 28 days after the second AZD1222 dose. The CDR3 region has the DNA TGTGCCAGCAGCCAGAGTCTAGGAGGGTACGACGAGCAGTACTTC. Protein: CASSQSLGGYDEQYF.